This TCR beta chain was retrieved from a study of T-cell reconstitution after alpha-beta-depleted transplantation in children. Unique molecular identifiers were incorporated during preparation of the TCRbeta library. TCRdb independently ran MiXCR on the PCR reads; one entry per CDR3 protein. Here the sample spans about 690,000 distinct CDR3 sequences, about 15% being singletons. CDR1 SEHNR and CDR2 FQNEAQ come from the germline V gene (reference sequence). CDR3 length: 16 amino acids. V gave up 2 bases and J gave up 2 bases, with 13 bases separating them. This chain connects TRBV7-9 to TRBJ1-3, with TRBD1 as a possible D gene (5 bases). The clonotype originates from a human donor who donated a stem cell graft to a child with acute myeloid leukemia. Sample: PBMCs from the stem cell graft donor, taken from the stem cell graft. The CDR3 DNA is TGTGCCAGCAGCTTACGCGATCCGGGGGCTGGAAACACCATATATTTT. Translating gives CASSLRDPGAGNTIYF.